This T cell receptor beta chain was recovered during a study of Ad26.COV2.S vaccination and SARS-CoV-2 variants. Study-level points and caveats: In vaccinated individuals, spike-specific CD8+ and CD4+ T cell responses reportedly displayed substantial breadth. Assessments of TCR breadth and depth may have underestimated the total T cell responses.

On this clone: The target antigen is unknown.

V lost 4 bases and J lost 10; bases outside the gene matches: 10. CDR3 size: 15 residues. CDR1 and CDR2 (germline): PRHDT, FYEKMQ (reference sequence). Measured with immunoSEQ multiplex PCR; TCRdb has only the in-frame clones, and not every one. The profile shows some 350,000 clones, 92% of them singletons. This rearrangement joins TRBV13 to TRBJ2-5; 12 bases line up with TRBD2. The source of this sequence is a human donor who had recovered from COVID-19. The sequenced sample was peripheral blood, obtained after recovery from COVID-19. This CDR3 is CASSSRLAGDWDQYF. Here the CDR3 DNA reads TGTGCCAGCAGCTCCCGACTAGCGGGGGACTGGGACCAGTACTTC. Looking up the rest from reference TRBV13 and TRBJ2-5 gives the full variable domain: AAGVIQSPRHLIKEKRETATLKCYPIPRHDTVYWYQQGPGQDPQFLISFYEKMQSDKGSIPDRFSAQQFSDYHSELNMSSLELGDSALYFCASSSRLAGDWDQYFGPGTRLLVL.